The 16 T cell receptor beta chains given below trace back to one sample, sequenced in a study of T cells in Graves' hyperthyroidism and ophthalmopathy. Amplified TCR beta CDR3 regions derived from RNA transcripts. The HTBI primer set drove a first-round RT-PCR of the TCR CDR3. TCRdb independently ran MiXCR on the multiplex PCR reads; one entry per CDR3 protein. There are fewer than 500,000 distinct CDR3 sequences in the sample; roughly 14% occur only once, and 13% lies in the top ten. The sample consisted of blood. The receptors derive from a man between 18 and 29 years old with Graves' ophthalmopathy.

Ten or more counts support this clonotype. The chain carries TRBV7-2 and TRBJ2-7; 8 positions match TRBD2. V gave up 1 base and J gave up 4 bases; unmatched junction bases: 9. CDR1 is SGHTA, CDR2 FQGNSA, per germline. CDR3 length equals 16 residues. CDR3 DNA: TGTGCCAGCAGCTTAGTGGCGGGGGGCTTTGTTTACGAGCAGTACTTC. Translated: CASSLVAGGFVYEQYF.

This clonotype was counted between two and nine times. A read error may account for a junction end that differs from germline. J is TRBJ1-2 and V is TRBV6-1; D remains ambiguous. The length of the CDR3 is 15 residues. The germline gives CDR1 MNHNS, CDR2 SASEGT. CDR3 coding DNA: TGTGCCAGCAGTGAAAGGAGGTCAGGAAACTATGACTACACCTTC. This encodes CASSERRSGNYDYTF.

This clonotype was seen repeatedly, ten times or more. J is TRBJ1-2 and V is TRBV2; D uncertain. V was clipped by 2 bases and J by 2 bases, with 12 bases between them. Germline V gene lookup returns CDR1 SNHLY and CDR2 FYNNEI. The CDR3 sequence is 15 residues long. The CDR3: CASSESHVGNYGYTF. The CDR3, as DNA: TGTGCCAGCAGTGAATCGCACGTGGGAAACTATGGCTACACCTTC.

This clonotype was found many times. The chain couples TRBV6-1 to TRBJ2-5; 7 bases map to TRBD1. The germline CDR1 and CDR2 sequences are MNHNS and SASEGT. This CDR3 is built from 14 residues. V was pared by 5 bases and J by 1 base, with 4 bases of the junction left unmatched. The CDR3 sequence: CASSSQGFQETQYF. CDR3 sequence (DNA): TGTGCCAGCAGTTCACAGGGGTTCCAAGAGACCCAGTACTTC.

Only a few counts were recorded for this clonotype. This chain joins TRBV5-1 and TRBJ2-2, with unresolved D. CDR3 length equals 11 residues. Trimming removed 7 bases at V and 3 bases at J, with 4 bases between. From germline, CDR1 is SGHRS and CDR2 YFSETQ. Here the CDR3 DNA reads TGCGCCAGCCACTACACCGGGGAGCTGTTTTTT. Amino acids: CASHYTGELFF.

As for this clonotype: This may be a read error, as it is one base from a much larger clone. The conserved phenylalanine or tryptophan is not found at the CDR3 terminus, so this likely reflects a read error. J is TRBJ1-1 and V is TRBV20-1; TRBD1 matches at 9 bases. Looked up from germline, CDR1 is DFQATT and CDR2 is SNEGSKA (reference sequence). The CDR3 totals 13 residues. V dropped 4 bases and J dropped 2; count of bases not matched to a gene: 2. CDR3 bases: TGCAGTGCTAAAACAGGGGGCAACACTGAAGCTTTCTCT. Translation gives CSAKTGGNTEAFS.

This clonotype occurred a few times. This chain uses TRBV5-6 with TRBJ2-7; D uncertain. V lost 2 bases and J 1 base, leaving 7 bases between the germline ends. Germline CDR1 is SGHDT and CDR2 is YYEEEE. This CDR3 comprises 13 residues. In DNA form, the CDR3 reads TGTGCCAGCAGCTTCGTGGATTCCTACGAGCAGTACTTC. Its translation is CASSFVDSYEQYF.

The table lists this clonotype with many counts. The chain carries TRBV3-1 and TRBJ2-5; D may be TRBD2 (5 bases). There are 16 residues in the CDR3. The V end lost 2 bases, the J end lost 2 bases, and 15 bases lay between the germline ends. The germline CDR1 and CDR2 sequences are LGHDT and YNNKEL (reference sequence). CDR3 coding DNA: TGTGCCAGCAGCCAAAAATTGGGAGCGGAACAAGAGACCCAGTACTTC. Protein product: CASSQKLGAEQETQYF.

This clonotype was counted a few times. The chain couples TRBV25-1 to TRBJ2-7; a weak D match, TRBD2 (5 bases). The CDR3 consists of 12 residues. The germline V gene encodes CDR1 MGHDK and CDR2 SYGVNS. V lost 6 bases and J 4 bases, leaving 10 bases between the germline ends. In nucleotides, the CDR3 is TGTGCCAGCAGATCCCCGGGATACGAGCAGTACTTC. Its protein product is CASRSPGYEQYF.

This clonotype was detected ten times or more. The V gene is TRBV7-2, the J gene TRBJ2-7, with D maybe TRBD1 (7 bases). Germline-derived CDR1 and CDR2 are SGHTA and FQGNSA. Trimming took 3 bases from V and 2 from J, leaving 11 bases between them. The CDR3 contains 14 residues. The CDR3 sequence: CASSFPGGTYEQYF. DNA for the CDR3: TGTGCCAGCAGCTTCCCAGGGGGGACCTACGAGCAGTACTTC.

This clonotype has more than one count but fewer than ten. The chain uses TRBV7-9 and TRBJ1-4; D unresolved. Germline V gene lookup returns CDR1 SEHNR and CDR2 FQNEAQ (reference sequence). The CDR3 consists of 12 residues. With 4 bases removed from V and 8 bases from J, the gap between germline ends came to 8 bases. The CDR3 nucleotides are TGTGCCAGCAGCTCAGGTCAGGAAAAACTGTTTTTT. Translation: CASSSGQEKLFF. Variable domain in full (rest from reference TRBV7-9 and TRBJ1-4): DTGVSQNPRHKITKRGQNVTFRCDPISEHNRLYWYRQTLGQGPEFLTYFQNEAQLEKSRLLSDRFSAERPKGSFSTLEIQRTEQGDSAMYLCASSSGQEKLFFGSGTQLSVL.

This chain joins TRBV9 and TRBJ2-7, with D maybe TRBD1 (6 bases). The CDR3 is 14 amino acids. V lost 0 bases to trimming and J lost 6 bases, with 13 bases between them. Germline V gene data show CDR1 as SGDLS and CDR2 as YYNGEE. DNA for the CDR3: TGTGCCAGCAGCGTAGACAGGGTCTCAATCGAGCAGTACTTC. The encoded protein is CASSVDRVSIEQYF.

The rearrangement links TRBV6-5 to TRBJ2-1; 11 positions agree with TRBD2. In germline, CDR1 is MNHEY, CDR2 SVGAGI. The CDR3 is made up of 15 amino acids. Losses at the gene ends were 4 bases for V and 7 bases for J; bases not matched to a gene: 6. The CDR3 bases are TGTGCCAGCAGTTTACGGTCTAGCGGGAGGAATGAGCAGTTCTTC. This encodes CASSLRSSGRNEQFF.

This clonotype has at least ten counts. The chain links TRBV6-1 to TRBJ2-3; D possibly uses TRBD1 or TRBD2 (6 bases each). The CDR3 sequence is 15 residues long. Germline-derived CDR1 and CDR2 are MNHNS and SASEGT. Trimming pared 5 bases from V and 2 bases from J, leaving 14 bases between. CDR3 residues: CASSLTGATTDTQYF. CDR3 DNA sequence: TGTGCCAGCAGTCTTACGGGGGCGACCACAGATACGCAGTATTTT.

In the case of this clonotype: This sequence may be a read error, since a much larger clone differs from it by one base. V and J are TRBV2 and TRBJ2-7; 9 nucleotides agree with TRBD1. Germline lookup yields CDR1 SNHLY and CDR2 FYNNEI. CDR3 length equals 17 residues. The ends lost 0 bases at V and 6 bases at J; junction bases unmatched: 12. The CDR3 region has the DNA TGTGCCAGCAGTGAAGCGCTTGGGGGGGACAGGGCCCGCGAGCAGTACTTC. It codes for CASSEALGGDRAREQYF.

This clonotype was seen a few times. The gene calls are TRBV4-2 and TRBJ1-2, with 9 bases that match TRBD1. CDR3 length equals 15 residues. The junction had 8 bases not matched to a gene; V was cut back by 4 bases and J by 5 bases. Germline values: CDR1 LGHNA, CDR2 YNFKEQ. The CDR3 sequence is CASSPPGQGEYGYTF. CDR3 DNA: TGTGCCAGCAGCCCACCGGGACAGGGCGAGTATGGCTACACCTTC.